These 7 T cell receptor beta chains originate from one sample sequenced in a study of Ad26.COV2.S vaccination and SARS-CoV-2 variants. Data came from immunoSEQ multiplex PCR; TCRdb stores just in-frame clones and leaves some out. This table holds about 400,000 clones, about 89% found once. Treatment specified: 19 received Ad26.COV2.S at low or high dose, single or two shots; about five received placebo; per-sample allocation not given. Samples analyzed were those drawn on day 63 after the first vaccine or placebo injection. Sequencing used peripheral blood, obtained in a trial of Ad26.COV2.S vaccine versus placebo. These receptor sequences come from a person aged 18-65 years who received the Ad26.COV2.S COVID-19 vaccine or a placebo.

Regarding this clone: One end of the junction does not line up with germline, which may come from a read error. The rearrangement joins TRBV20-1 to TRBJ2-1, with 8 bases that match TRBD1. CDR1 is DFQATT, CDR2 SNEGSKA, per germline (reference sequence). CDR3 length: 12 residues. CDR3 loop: CSARAMGEDRVF. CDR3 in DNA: TGCAGTGCTCGTGCCATGGGGGAGGACAGGGTCTTC.

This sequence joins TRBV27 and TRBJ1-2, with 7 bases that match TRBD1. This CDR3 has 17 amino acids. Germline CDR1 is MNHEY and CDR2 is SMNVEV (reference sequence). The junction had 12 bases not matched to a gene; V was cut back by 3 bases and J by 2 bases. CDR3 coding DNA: TGTGCCAGCAGTTTCCGAATCACAGGGGTAGGGAACTATGGCTACACCTTC. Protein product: CASSFRITGVGNYGYTF.

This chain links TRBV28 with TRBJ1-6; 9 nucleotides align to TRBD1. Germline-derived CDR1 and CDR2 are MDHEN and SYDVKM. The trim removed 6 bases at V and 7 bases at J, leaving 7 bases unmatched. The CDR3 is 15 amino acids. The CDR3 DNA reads TGTGCCAGCAGACAGGGGGCCTCTACAAATTCACCCCTCCACTTT. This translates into CASRQGASTNSPLHF. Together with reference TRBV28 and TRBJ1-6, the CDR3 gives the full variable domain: DVKVTQSSRYLVKRTGEKVFLECVQDMDHENMFWYRQDPGLGLRLIYFSYDVKMKEKGDIPEGYSVSREKKERFSLILESASTNQTSMYLCASRQGASTNSPLHFGNGTRLTVT.

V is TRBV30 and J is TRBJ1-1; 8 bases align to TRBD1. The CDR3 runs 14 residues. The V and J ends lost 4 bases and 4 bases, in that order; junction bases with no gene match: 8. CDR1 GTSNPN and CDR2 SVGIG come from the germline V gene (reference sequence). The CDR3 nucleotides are TGTGCCTGGACCCTTACAGGGGGGAGCACTGAAGCTTTCTTT. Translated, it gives CAWTLTGGSTEAFF.

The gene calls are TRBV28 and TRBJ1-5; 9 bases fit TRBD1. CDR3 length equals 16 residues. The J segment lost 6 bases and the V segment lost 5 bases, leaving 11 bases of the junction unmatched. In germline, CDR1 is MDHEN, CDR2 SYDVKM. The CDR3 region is CASSHHLGQGFQPQHF. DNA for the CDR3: TGTGCCAGCAGTCATCATCTAGGACAGGGGTTTCAGCCCCAGCATTTT. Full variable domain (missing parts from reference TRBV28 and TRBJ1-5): DVKVTQSSRYLVKRTGEKVFLECVQDMDHENMFWYRQDPGLGLRLIYFSYDVKMKEKGDIPEGYSVSREKKERFSLILESASTNQTSMYLCASSHHLGQGFQPQHFGDGTRLSIL.

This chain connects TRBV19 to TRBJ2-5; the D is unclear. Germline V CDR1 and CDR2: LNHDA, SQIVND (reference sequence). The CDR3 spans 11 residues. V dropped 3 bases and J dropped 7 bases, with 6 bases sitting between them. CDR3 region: CASSILGTQYF. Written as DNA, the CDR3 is TGTGCCAGTAGTATTCTCGGGACCCAGTACTTC.

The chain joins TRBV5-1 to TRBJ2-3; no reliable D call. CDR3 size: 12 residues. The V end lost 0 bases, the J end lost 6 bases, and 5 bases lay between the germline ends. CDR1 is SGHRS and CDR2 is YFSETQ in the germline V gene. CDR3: CASSLARDTQYF. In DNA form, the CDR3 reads TGCGCCAGCAGCTTGGCACGGGATACGCAGTATTTT.